A selection of T cell receptor beta chains follows, all from one sample in a study of shared clonotypes between healthy human individuals. Produced via immunoSEQ multiplex PCR; TCRdb's table is partial and in-frame only. This sample has some 480,000 clones, with less than 80% found just once. The sequenced sample was PBMCs. The receptors here all came from a woman between 40 and 50 years old in good health. Some clones in this sample may be carry-over from other donors' samples. CDR3s include the opening cysteine and the closing phenylalanine or tryptophan. The D gene is left open where the match is weak. Clone size is given for some rows only: seen once, a few or many times, or a class if the clone is expanded.

d_call j_call v_call clone_size cdr3_nt cdr3_aa
NA TRBJ2-2 TRBV5-1 NA TGCGCCAGCAGACACCAGACGAACACCGGGGAGCTGTTTTTT CASRHQTNTGELFF
TRBD2 TRBJ2-1 TRBV19 few TGTGCCAGCGGACTAGCGGGAGGGCCTTGGGATGAGCAGTTCTTC CASGLAGGPWDEQFF
NA TRBJ2-2 TRBV19 once TGTGCCAGTAGTGCCCACAGGGACACCGGGGAGCTGTTTTTT CASSAHRDTGELFF
NA TRBJ1-4 TRBV11-2 NA TGTGCCAGCAGCTTAGTCCAGGGGAGTGAAAAACTGTTTTTT CASSLVQGSEKLFF
TRBD2 TRBJ2-1 TRBV10-2 few TGCGCCAGCAGTGACGTTGCGGGTAGCGGGACTCCCTACAATGAGCAGTTCTTC CASSDVAGSGTPYNEQFF
NA TRBJ2-5 TRBV9 NA TGTGCCAGCAGCGGGGGCGTGGGGCAGGGCCAAGAGACCCAGTACTTC CASSGGVGQGQETQYF
NA TRBJ1-4 TRBV28 NA TGTGCCAGCAGTTTGGAGGCAGCAACTAATGAAAAACTGTTTTTT CASSLEAATNEKLFF
NA TRBJ2-5 TRBV27 once TGTGCCAGCAGTTTAACCGCCAGGAACCCGTCGGAGACCCAGTACTTC CASSLTARNPSETQYF
TRBD2 TRBJ2-7 TRBV11-2 NA TGTGCCAGCAGCCGCGGACTAGCGGGAGGGCCGGGCGAGCAGTACTTC CASSRGLAGGPGEQYF
TRBD1 TRBJ2-2 TRBV7-6 NA TGTGCCAGCAGCTTAATGACAGGGGCGAACACCGGGGAGCTGTTTTTT CASSLMTGANTGELFF
NA TRBJ1-4 TRBV15 NA TGTGCCACCAGCAGTGATCGGGGGCGTAATGAAAAACTGTTTTTT CATSSDRGRNEKLFF
TRBD2 TRBJ2-1 TRBV5-4 NA TGTGCCAGCAGCCCCCAGACTAGCGGGAGTTATGAGCAGTTCTTC CASSPQTSGSYEQFF